The 17 T cell receptor beta chains presented below share a single source sample, sequenced in a study of cytotoxic CD8 clonotypes in ibrutinib-treated CLL. Produced via immunoSEQ multiplex PCR; TCRdb's table is partial and in-frame only. The sample includes approximately 130,000 clones, about 85% of them seen just once. This material consisted of PBMCs, taken after 24 months of ibrutinib treatment. Every receptor here comes from a human donor with chronic lymphocytic leukemia.

V usage is TRBV19 and J usage is TRBJ1-5; 10 nucleotides match TRBD1. Germline V CDR1 and CDR2: LNHDA, SQIVND (reference sequence). This CDR3 has 17 amino acids. Trimming took 4 bases from V and 0 from J; bases not matched to a gene: 6. CDR3 sequence (DNA): TGTGCCAGTAGTACCCGGGACAGGGGATTTAGCAATCAGCCCCAGCATTTT. It is translated as CASSTRDRGFSNQPQHF. Drawing the rest from reference TRBV19 and TRBJ1-5, the complete variable domain is DGGITQSPKYLFRKEGQNVTLSCEQNLNHDAMYWYRQDPGQGLRLIYYSQIVNDFQKGDIAEGYSVSREKKESFPLTVTSAQKNPTAFYLCASSTRDRGFSNQPQHFGDGTRLSIL.

This clone was detected once. This rearrangement joins TRBV9 to TRBJ2-7; D possibly corresponds to TRBD1 (6 bases). The V and J ends lost 5 bases and 3 bases respectively, with 15 bases between them. This CDR3 is 14 amino acids long. Germline values: CDR1 SGDLS, CDR2 YYNGEE. Here the CDR3 DNA reads TGTGCCAGCAGTCCTCGTTGGGACAACTACGAGCAGTACTTC. Its protein product is CASSPRWDNYEQYF.

The V and J genes are TRBV19 and TRBJ2-1, with 7 positions matching TRBD1. Germline assignment: CDR1 LNHDA and CDR2 SQIVND (reference sequence). With 7 bases clipped from V and 0 bases from J, the junction kept 6 bases outside the gene matches. The CDR3 is 15 residues long. Written as DNA, the CDR3 is TGTGCCAGTATTCCAGACAGGGCCTCCTACAATGAGCAGTTCTTC. Amino acids: CASIPDRASYNEQFF.

The chain couples TRBV5-6 to TRBJ1-5; perhaps TRBD1 as D (5 bases). Germline values: CDR1 SGHDT, CDR2 YYEEEE. The CDR3 has 13 amino acids. Trimming pared 4 bases from V and 4 bases from J, leaving 9 bases between. In nucleotides, the CDR3 is TGTGCCAGCAGCGAAGGGGTTAATCAGCCCCAGCATTTT. This encodes CASSEGVNQPQHF.

CDR3 bases: TGTGCCAGCACCGGGACAGGGTATAACGAGCAGTACTTC. Amino acids: CASTGTGYNEQYF. The chain couples TRBV6-6 to TRBJ2-7; 9 positions agree with TRBD1. In germline, CDR1 is MNHNY, CDR2 SVGAGI (reference sequence). The CDR3 consists of 13 residues. After removal of 7 bases from V and 5 bases from J, the junction contained 6 bases not matched to a gene.

This chain joins TRBV20-1 and TRBJ1-2; no reliable D call. Deletions cut 4 bases from V and 7 bases from J, with 10 bases between. The CDR3 spans 11 residues. CDR1 and CDR2 (germline): DFQATT, SNEGSKA (reference sequence). This chain's CDR3 is CSANGGSGYTF. The DNA for the CDR3 is TGCAGTGCTAATGGCGGGTCTGGCTACACCTTC.

The V gene is TRBV11-2, the J gene TRBJ1-1; perhaps TRBD1 as D (5 bases). Between the trimmed V and J ends, which lost 3 bases and 5 bases, there was a span of 7 bases. The germline gives CDR1 SGHAT, CDR2 FQNNGV. This CDR3 has 12 residues. CDR3 DNA sequence: TGTGCCAGCAGCTTCAGGGATACTGAAGCTTTCTTT. This encodes CASSFRDTEAFF.

This clone has a single count. CDR3 residues: CASSDRTDTQYF. As DNA, the CDR3 is TGTGCCAGCAGCGACCGGACAGATACGCAGTATTTT. The V gene is TRBV7-6, the J gene TRBJ2-3; the D is unclear. The CDR3 is made up of 12 amino acids. V gave up 5 bases and J gave up 3 bases, with 6 bases separating them. The germline gives CDR1 SGHVS, CDR2 FNYEAQ.

The gene calls are TRBV18 and TRBJ1-4; D gene uncertain. The CDR3 runs 14 residues. Trimming took off 2 bases at V and 11 bases at J, with 15 bases between the two ends. Germline CDR1 and CDR2: KGHSH and LQKENI. The CDR3 DNA reads TGTGCCAGCTCACCATTTTCTGACGGACTTAAACTGTTTTTT. Translated: CASSPFSDGLKLFF.

This clone was seen only a few times. The chain recombines TRBV11-2 with TRBJ1-6; tentatively, D is TRBD1 (5 bases). The CDR3 consists of 14 residues. The V end lost 3 bases, the J end lost 6 bases, and 9 bases lay between the germline ends. From germline, CDR1 is SGHAT and CDR2 FQNNGV. The CDR3 spells CASSFAGSNSPLHF. The CDR3 DNA follows: TGTGCCAGCAGCTTTGCAGGGAGTAATTCACCCCTCCACTTT. The full variable domain, its missing parts supplied by reference TRBV11-2 and TRBJ1-6, is EAGVAQSPRYKIIEKRQSVAFWCNPISGHATLYWYQQILGQGPKLLIQFQNNGVVDDSQLPKDRFSAERLKGVDSTLKIQPAKLEDSAVYLCASSFAGSNSPLHFGNGTRLTVT.

The chain carries TRBV5-4 and TRBJ1-5; D gene uncertain. Germline V gene lookup returns CDR1 SGHNT and CDR2 YYREEE (reference sequence). The CDR3 totals 15 residues. The V and J ends lost 1 base and 8 bases respectively, with 16 bases between them. The CDR3 is CASSLWGSSREPQHF. The CDR3 DNA is TGTGCCAGCAGCTTGTGGGGAAGCTCCCGAGAGCCCCAGCATTTT.

The chain couples TRBV18 to TRBJ2-3; 7 nucleotides line up with TRBD2. The CDR3 has 13 amino acids. J gave up 4 bases and V 6 bases, and 4 bases lay outside the gene matches. In germline, CDR1 is KGHSH, CDR2 LQKENI. The DNA for the CDR3 is TGTGCCAGCTCCCGACTAGCCCCAGATACGCAGTATTTT. The encoded protein is CASSRLAPDTQYF. Looking up the rest from reference TRBV18 and TRBJ2-3 gives the full variable domain: NAGVMQNPRHLVRRRGQEARLRCSPMKGHSHVYWYRQLPEEGLKFMVYLQKENIIDESGMPKERFSAEFPKEGPSILRIQQVVRGDSAAYFCASSRLAPDTQYFGPGTRLTVL.

The rearrangement joins TRBV6-5 to TRBJ1-1, with D perhaps matching TRBD1 (5 bases). The germline gives CDR1 MNHEY, CDR2 SVGAGI. The V end lost 7 bases, the J end lost 0 bases, and 12 bases lay between the germline ends. CDR3 size: 14 residues. DNA for the CDR3: TGTGCCAGCACCAACGGGGCAGTGAACACTGAAGCTTTCTTT. Its protein is CASTNGAVNTEAFF.

This chain connects TRBV19 to TRBJ1-4; D unresolved. The CDR3 sequence is 14 residues long. Germline-derived CDR1 and CDR2 are LNHDA and SQIVND (reference sequence). Trimming took 5 bases from V and 7 from J, leaving 14 bases between them. For the CDR3, the DNA is TGTGCCAGTAGTTTCGAACCGCGAGGTGAAAAACTGTTTTTT. It encodes CASSFEPRGEKLFF. The whole variable domain, remainder taken from reference TRBV19 and TRBJ1-4, is DGGITQSPKYLFRKEGQNVTLSCEQNLNHDAMYWYRQDPGQGLRLIYYSQIVNDFQKGDIAEGYSVSREKKESFPLTVTSAQKNPTAFYLCASSFEPRGEKLFFGSGTQLSVL.

The genes are TRBV7-2 and TRBJ1-6, with 9 bases lining up with TRBD1. Germline trimming cut 2 bases from V and 8 bases from J; bases unmatched to any gene: 7. The germline V gene encodes CDR1 SGHTA and CDR2 FQGNSA. The CDR3 is 16 residues long. The DNA for the CDR3 is TGTGCCAGCAGCTTAAAGGGACAGGGTTCCTATTCACCCCTCCACTTT. It translates to CASSLKGQGSYSPLHF.

The table lists this clone with a count of one. CDR3 nucleotides: TGTGCCAGCAGCTTAGGACTAGCGGGGGCACCCGACAATGAGCAGTTCTTC. Translated: CASSLGLAGAPDNEQFF. The gene calls are TRBV7-2 and TRBJ2-1; TRBD2 agrees at 12 bases. The germline CDR1 and CDR2 sequences are SGHTA and FQGNSA. This CDR3 has 17 amino acids. The V segment lost 1 base and the J segment 5 bases; nucleotides outside the gene matches: 6.

The J gene is TRBJ2-7, the V gene TRBV6-1; tentatively, D is TRBD2 (6 bases). Germline assignment: CDR1 MNHNS and CDR2 SASEGT. This CDR3 has 12 amino acids. Trimming removed 3 bases from V and 7 bases from J, with 10 bases in between. In DNA form, the CDR3 reads TGTGCCAGCAGTGATCTGGGGGGTGAGCAGTACTTC. Amino acid sequence: CASSDLGGEQYF.